This entry is about one T cell receptor (beta chain). This entry belongs to a study of preoperative IRX-2 immunotherapy in early breast cancer. The protocol was immunoSEQ multiplex PCR, while the TCRdb copy is restricted to in-frame clones and leaves out a portion. The sample includes about 26,000 clones, almost 90% of them seen just once. Treatment noted: preoperative locoregional IRX-2 cytokine immunotherapy. This phase Ib study tested locoregional IRX-2 cytokine immunotherapy given before surgery. The germline V gene has CDR1 MNHEY and CDR2 SMNVEV (reference sequence). The CDR3 is made up of 13 amino acids. Trimming pared 4 bases from V and 5 bases from J, leaving 11 bases between.

This material was collected from a patient treated with IRX-2 immunotherapy. The TCR sequence derives from a human donor with breast cancer. The chain employs TRBV27 and TRBJ2-5, with a weak D call TRBD2 (5 bases). The CDR3 reads CASSYGIGETQYF. The CDR3 DNA is TGTGCCAGCAGTTACGGGATAGGGGAGACCCAGTACTTC.